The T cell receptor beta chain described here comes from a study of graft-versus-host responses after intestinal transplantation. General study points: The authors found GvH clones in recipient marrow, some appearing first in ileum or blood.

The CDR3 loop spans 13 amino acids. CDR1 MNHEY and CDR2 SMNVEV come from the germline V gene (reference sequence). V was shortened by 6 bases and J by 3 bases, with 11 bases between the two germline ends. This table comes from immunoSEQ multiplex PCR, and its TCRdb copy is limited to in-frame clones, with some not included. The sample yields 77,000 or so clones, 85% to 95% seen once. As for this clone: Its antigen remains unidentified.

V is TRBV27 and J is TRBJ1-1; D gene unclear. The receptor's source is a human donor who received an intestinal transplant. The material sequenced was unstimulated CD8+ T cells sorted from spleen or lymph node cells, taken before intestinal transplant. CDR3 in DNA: TGTGCCAGCAGACCAGTACGGGACACTGAAGCTTTCTTT. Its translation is CASRPVRDTEAFF.